This is a list of T cell receptor beta chains from one sample in a study of memory CD4+ T cells and cytomegalovirus serostatus. Sequenced by immunoSEQ multiplex PCR; TCRdb stores in-frame clones only, minus some. The top ten hold 0.5% to 0.7% of the sample, which has approximately 53,000 clones, 78% seen once. The source material was memory CD4+ T cells from blood. The receptors derive from an adult in good health and CMV-seronegative. Each CDR3 is given with its conserved first and last residue. A D gene is named only where the DNA matches it firmly. The size of a clone is reported for some rows only, either as once, few or many, or as a class for expanded clones.

clone size | J gene | V gene | D gene | CDR3 DNA | CDR3 protein
few | TRBJ2-2 | TRBV19 | - | TGTGCCAGTAGTATAGGGGTGCGGAACACCGGGGAGCTGTTTTTT | CASSIGVRNTGELFF
- | TRBJ2-1 | TRBV19 | TRBD2 | TGTGCCAGTACATCTAGCGGGGGGATCGAGCAGTTCTTC | CASTSSGGIEQFF
- | TRBJ2-1 | TRBV11-2 | TRBD2 | TGTGCCAGCAGCTTAGGTTCCGGGACTAGCGGGAGAAATGAGCAGTTCTTC | CASSLGSGTSGRNEQFF
once | TRBJ2-5 | TRBV6-1 | TRBD1 | TGTGCCAGCAGTGAGAGGACAGGGGGAGAGACCCAGTACTTC | CASSERTGGETQYF
- | TRBJ2-7 | TRBV4-1 | TRBD1 | TGCGCCAGCAGCCACGGCCCGGGACAGGGGGCTGGGGAGCAGTACTTC | CASSHGPGQGAGEQYF
- | TRBJ1-2 | TRBV28 | TRBD1 | TGTGCCATCAGGACAGGGGGCTCTCTTGACTATGGCTACACCTTC | CAIRTGGSLDYGYTF
- | TRBJ2-3 | TRBV6-5 | TRBD2 | TGTGCCAGCAGTTCGTTAGCGGGAGGAGGGGAAGATACGCAGTATTTT | CASSSLAGGGEDTQYF
- | TRBJ2-7 | TRBV25-1 | TRBD2 | TGTGCCAGCAGTGAGATTCGGACTAGCCGCGAGCAGTACTTC | CASSEIRTSREQYF
- | TRBJ2-7 | TRBV27 | TRBD1 | TGTGCCAGCAGTTTAAAAGCCCAAGACAGGGGTTACGAGCAGTACTTC | CASSLKAQDRGYEQYF
few | TRBJ2-2 | TRBV7-6 | - | TGTGCCAGCAGCTTAGTGTCCACCGGGGAGCTGTTTTTT | CASSLVSTGELFF
few | TRBJ2-5 | TRBV7-9 | - | TGTGCCAGCAGCTTAACCGGGACTGGGGCCCAAGAGACCCAGTACTTC | CASSLTGTGAQETQYF
- | TRBJ2-2 | TRBV30 | - | TGTGCCTGGAAGTTCGGACTTAGCACCCCCGGGGAGCTGTTTTTT | CAWKFGLSTPGELFF
once | TRBJ2-1 | TRBV6-4 | - | TGTGCCAGCAGCAGACTAGTAGGGGTTGAGCAGTTCTTC | CASSRLVGVEQFF
- | TRBJ2-7 | TRBV7-3 | TRBD1 | TGTGCCAGCAGCGTAGGACAGGGCCCCTACGAGCAGTACTTC | CASSVGQGPYEQYF
- | TRBJ2-7 | TRBV27 | - | TGTGCCAGCAGTTCAGGCAAAAGGGACACAATTAACTACGAGCAGTACTTC | CASSSGKRDTINYEQYF
- | TRBJ2-1 | TRBV7-2 | TRBD2 | TGTGCCAGCAGCTTAGCTGCGGGAGGCGAAGATGAGCAGTTCTTC | CASSLAAGGEDEQFF
- | TRBJ2-1 | TRBV2 | - | TGTGCCAGCAGTGAAGACGGGAGATTCGGGAATGAGCAGTTCTTC | CASSEDGRFGNEQFF
- | TRBJ2-3 | TRBV6-1 | - | TGTGCCAGCAGTGAATCTTTAGCGGCTAGCACAGATACGCAGTATTTT | CASSESLAASTDTQYF
- | TRBJ1-1 | TRBV7-8 | TRBD1 | TGTGCCAGCAGCTCCCAGGGGGGGAACACTGAAGCTTTCTTT | CASSSQGGNTEAFF
few | TRBJ2-7 | TRBV6-1 | TRBD1 | TGTGCCAGCAGTGTTCAGGTAAAGGGGGCTGGTTACGAGCAGTACTTC | CASSVQVKGAGYEQYF
- | TRBJ2-3 | TRBV5-6 | - | TGTGCCAGCAGCTATACGCCCGGGCCGCTGGTGTCAGATACGCAGTATTTT | CASSYTPGPLVSDTQYF
- | TRBJ1-5 | TRBV6-1 | - | TGTGCCAGCAGTGAAGGGGGGTTGAGCAATCAGCCCCAGCATTTT | CASSEGGLSNQPQHF
- | TRBJ2-1 | TRBV28 | - | TGTGCCAGCATAAACCCTCCTAATGAGCAGTTCTTC | CASINPPNEQFF
- | TRBJ2-3 | TRBV18 | TRBD2 | TGTGCCAGCTCGCCCACTAGCGGGAGGGTCACAGATACGCAGTATTTT | CASSPTSGRVTDTQYF
- | TRBJ2-5 | TRBV25-1 | TRBD1 | TGTGCCAGCGGATGGACAGGGAATTTAGAGACCCAGTACTTC | CASGWTGNLETQYF
- | TRBJ2-2 | TRBV11-2 | TRBD1 | TGTGCCAGCAGCTTAAGGCGACAGGGGGCGCGGGTGGCCGGGGAGCTGTTTTTT | CASSLRRQGARVAGELFF
few | TRBJ2-3 | TRBV25-1 | - | TGTGCCAGCAGTGAACTCGCCAGGGGTTCCGCAGATACGCAGTATTTT | CASSELARGSADTQYF
once | TRBJ2-7 | TRBV5-4 | - | TGTGCCAGCAGCCCGGGCGGGGGTCAGGGGCGATACGAGCAGTACTTC | CASSPGGGQGRYEQYF
once | TRBJ2-1 | TRBV29-1 | TRBD2 | TGCAGCGCCGAAGGAGGACTAGCGCGCGATGAGCAGTTCTTC | CSAEGGLARDEQFF
- | TRBJ2-1 | TRBV7-3 | - | TGTGCCAGCAGCTTAGGGATTACGAAAAACAATGAGCAGTTCTTC | CASSLGITKNNEQFF
few | TRBJ2-5 | TRBV19 | - | TGTGCCAGTAGTATAGAGCGGACGGAACAAGAGACCCAGTACTTC | CASSIERTEQETQYF
- | TRBJ2-1 | TRBV10-3 | TRBD1 | TGTGCCATCAGGGGGACAGCAGGAAGCTCCTACAATGAGCAGTTCTTC | CAIRGTAGSSYNEQFF
- | TRBJ1-4 | TRBV4-2 | TRBD1 | TGTGCCAGCAGCCAACGACTACAGGGGGCGAATAATGAAAAACTGTTTTTT | CASSQRLQGANNEKLFF
once | TRBJ1-2 | TRBV7-8 | TRBD1 | TGTGCCAGCAGCTATAGGGGGCAGGGAAGGCTCTATGGCTACACCTTC | CASSYRGQGRLYGYTF
- | TRBJ2-7 | TRBV10-2 | TRBD2 | TGCGCCAGCAAACCGGGACTAGCGATTGAAGAGCAGTACTTC | CASKPGLAIEEQYF
- | TRBJ2-7 | TRBV7-8 | - | TGTGCCAGCAGCTTAGAAGACGAGCAGTACTTC | CASSLEDEQYF
- | TRBJ2-7 | TRBV9 | - | TGTGCCAGCAGCGTGACAGGAGGGCCCTACGAGCAGTACTTC | CASSVTGGPYEQYF
- | TRBJ2-7 | TRBV6-5 | TRBD2 | TGTGCCAGCAGGAGCGGGAGGGCCTACGAGCAGTACTTC | CASRSGRAYEQYF
- | TRBJ2-5 | TRBV25-1 | TRBD2 | TGTGCCAGCAGTCCCGCCGGGGGGTGGGCCCAAGAGACCCAGTACTTC | CASSPAGGWAQETQYF
- | TRBJ1-2 | TRBV7-3 | - | TGTGCCAGCAGCTTAGTTGGAGGGAGCGGCTATGGCTACACCTTC | CASSLVGGSGYGYTF